The 13 T cell receptor beta chains below were found in one sample sequenced in a study of blood T cell repertoires in COVID-19. The table came from immunoSEQ multiplex PCR; TCRdb's copy has only in-frame clones and leaves some out. Found here are about 99,000 clones, 84% of them singletons; the top ten hold less than 2%. Sequencing input: peripheral blood. The receptors stem from a man in his 70s with active or convalescent COVID-19.

The chain links TRBV30 to TRBJ2-5, with D tentatively TRBD2 (5 bases). Germline values: CDR1 GTSNPN, CDR2 SVGIG (reference sequence). V was cut by 4 bases and J by 7 bases, with 25 bases left in between. This CDR3 spans 16 amino acids. The CDR3 DNA reads TGTGCCTGGAAACCCCTCGGAGACTACAAAGAGGGGACCCAGTACTTC. Its protein is CAWKPLGDYKEGTQYF.

The chain employs TRBV2 and TRBJ2-1; 14 nucleotides match TRBD2. J lost 0 bases, V lost 6 bases, and 1 base had no gene match. The CDR3 consists of 16 residues. CDR1 and CDR2 (germline): SNHLY, FYNNEI. This chain's CDR3 is CASRGTSGGSYNEQFF. The CDR3 DNA sequence: TGTGCCAGCAGAGGGACTAGCGGGGGCTCCTACAATGAGCAGTTCTTC.

This chain connects TRBV5-1 to TRBJ1-1; TRBD1 agrees at 7 bases. V gave up 0 bases and J gave up 5 bases; unmatched junction bases: 4. This CDR3 is 14 amino acids long. Germline V gives CDR1 SGHRS, CDR2 YFSETQ. This chain's CDR3 is CASSLDRGMTEAFF. In DNA, the CDR3 is TGCGCCAGCAGCTTGGACAGGGGTATGACTGAAGCTTTCTTT.

The table lists this clone with a count of one. This rearrangement joins TRBV20-1 to TRBJ1-1, with 8 bases lining up with TRBD1. The CDR3 runs to 14 residues. From germline, CDR1 is DFQATT and CDR2 SNEGSKA (reference sequence). Losses at the gene ends were 3 bases for V and 2 bases for J; bases not matched to a gene: 5. In DNA form, the CDR3 reads TGCAGTGCTAGTCTCGGGACAGGAAACACTGAAGCTTTCTTT. Protein sequence: CSASLGTGNTEAFF.

This clone has only a few counts. The chain links TRBV5-1 to TRBJ1-1; D is perhaps TRBD1 (6 bases). The CDR3 runs 14 residues. Germline V CDR1 and CDR2: SGHRS, YFSETQ. V dropped 1 base and J dropped 10 bases, with 17 bases sitting between them. The CDR3 DNA reads TGCGCCAGCAGCTTGATGGACGGGGGGCAGGGAGCTTTCTTT. It encodes CASSLMDGGQGAFF.

The V gene is TRBV6-5, the J gene TRBJ2-3, with 8 bases that match TRBD2. With 6 bases clipped from V and 2 bases from J, the junction kept 4 bases outside the gene matches. CDR1 and CDR2 (germline): MNHEY, SVGAGI. The CDR3 totals 14 residues. The CDR3 region has the DNA TGTGCCAGCAGCATAGCGGGGTCCACAGATACGCAGTATTTT. The encoded protein is CASSIAGSTDTQYF.

The chain combines TRBV2 with TRBJ1-3; TRBD1 agrees at 8 bases. The CDR3 contains 14 residues. Per germline, CDR1 SNHLY and CDR2 FYNNEI. V was clipped by 5 bases and J by 1 base; unmatched bases: 1. The chain's CDR3 is CASSYRGSGNTIYF. The CDR3 bases are TGTGCCAGCAGTTACAGGGGGTCTGGAAACACCATATATTTT.

This sequence joins TRBV27 and TRBJ2-3, with D perhaps TRBD2 (7 bases). CDR3 length equals 15 residues. The germline gives CDR1 MNHEY, CDR2 SMNVEV (reference sequence). Trimming cost V 3 bases and J 7 bases, with 17 bases left between them. This chain's CDR3 is CASSLEDGGPHTQYF. The CDR3 DNA reads TGTGCCAGCAGTTTGGAGGACGGGGGGCCCCATACGCAGTATTTT.

The chain joins TRBV6-2 or TRBV6-3 to TRBJ2-7; TRBD1 matches 8 bases. J lost 6 bases, V lost 2 bases, and 6 bases had no gene match. From germline, CDR1 is MNHEY and CDR2 SVGEGT. The CDR3 is 14 amino acids. The DNA for the CDR3 is TGTGCCAGCAGTTACGCAGGGGGCGCGGGCGAGCAGTACTTC. Its protein is CASSYAGGAGEQYF.

The chain links TRBV6-2 or TRBV6-3 to TRBJ2-7; TRBD2 agrees at 10 bases. CDR1 and CDR2 (germline): MNHEY, SVGEGT. The CDR3 is 16 residues long. J was trimmed by 4 bases and V by 4 bases; bases with no gene match: 10. CDR3 sequence (DNA): TGTGCCAGCAGTTCACCATCCCGGACTAGCGGATACGAGCAGTACTTC. It codes for CASSSPSRTSGYEQYF.

Of note for this clone: Distinct nucleotide sequences in the sample also encode this CDR3. The rearrangement joins TRBV5-1 to TRBJ1-6, with TRBD1 identical over 7 bases. The junction had 4 bases not matched to a gene; V was cut back by 0 bases and J by 10 bases. The CDR3 extends over 14 amino acids. Germline CDR1 reads SGHRS; CDR2 reads YFSETQ. The CDR3 DNA reads TGCGCCAGCAGCTTGGGACAGGGAGGATCACCCCTCCACTTT. Amino acids: CASSLGQGGSPLHF.

The chain's CDR3 is CASSQDLFRQGAGEKLFF. CDR3 sequence (DNA): TGCGCCAGCAGCCAAGACCTTTTCCGACAGGGGGCTGGAGAAAAACTGTTTTTT. The chain has TRBV4-3 and TRBJ1-4; the match to TRBD1 covers 10 bases. The CDR3 consists of 18 residues. The trim removed 0 bases at V and 8 bases at J, leaving 12 bases unmatched. Germline-derived CDR1 and CDR2 are LGHNA and YSLEER.

The rearrangement links TRBV7-8 to TRBJ2-5, with 9 bases aligning to TRBD2. The J segment lost 4 bases and the V segment lost 2 bases, leaving 8 bases of the junction unmatched. This CDR3 has 16 residues. Per germline, CDR1 SGHVS and CDR2 FQNEAQ. CDR3 region: CASSLPGLAGTETQYF. The CDR3 coding sequence is TGTGCCAGCAGCTTACCCGGGCTAGCGGGGACAGAGACCCAGTACTTC.